One sample yielded the 8 T cell receptor beta chains listed below, sequenced in a study of cytomegalovirus exposure and HLA in healthy donors. In the PCR, 60 Vbeta and 13 Jbeta primers were used. Method: immunoSEQ multiplex PCR; TCRdb's copy keeps in-frame clones and lacks some. The profile shows about 120,000 clones, less than 85% of them singletons. Input material: PBMCs. These receptors came from a man aged 25 to 40 in good health and CMV-seronegative.

The chain links TRBV6-1 to TRBJ2-5, with 9 bases fitting TRBD1. The CDR3 is 15 amino acids. Germline assignment: CDR1 MNHNS and CDR2 SASEGT. The V and J ends lost 4 bases and 5 bases, in that order; junction bases with no gene match: 8. CDR3 region: CASSGAGTGRETQYF. DNA of the CDR3: TGTGCCAGCAGTGGGGCGGGGACAGGGAGGGAGACCCAGTACTTC.

In this sample, this clone turned up once. This chain connects TRBV28 to TRBJ2-7; 10 bases fit TRBD2. Germline V gives CDR1 MDHEN, CDR2 SYDVKM. The J segment lost 7 bases and the V segment lost 7 bases, leaving 13 bases of the junction unmatched. The CDR3 contains 15 residues. CDR3 region: CASTARAGGPAEQYF. The CDR3 bases are TGTGCCAGCACGGCGAGAGCGGGAGGGCCTGCGGAGCAGTACTTC.

The chain couples TRBV7-9 to TRBJ2-5; 11 bases agree with TRBD2. The closer fit of TRBJ2-7 to the DNA end suggests the J call may be wrong. Germline V gene sequence: CDR1 SEHNR, CDR2 FQNEAQ (reference sequence). This CDR3 is built from 15 residues. The chain's CDR3 is CASSSIAGGPHEQYF. The CDR3 DNA reads as TGTGCCAGCAGCTCAATAGCGGGAGGGCCTCACGAGCAGTACTTC.

V usage is TRBV5-4 and J usage is TRBJ1-1; D unresolved. The germline V gene encodes CDR1 SGHNT and CDR2 YYREEE (reference sequence). V dropped 3 bases and J dropped 6 bases, with 12 bases sitting between them. This CDR3 is built from 13 residues. CDR3 bases: TGTGCCAGCAGCTGGGGAGATAGGGCTGAAGCTTTCTTT. Translating gives CASSWGDRAEAFF.

Turning to this clone: The junction does not match germline at one end; this may be a read error. The chain joins TRBV30 to TRBJ1-5; D perhaps matches TRBD1 (6 bases). CDR3 length: 14 residues. From germline, CDR1 is GTSNPN and CDR2 SVGIG (reference sequence). CDR3 sequence reads: CAWTPGASNQPQNF. The CDR3 DNA reads as TGTGCCTGGACCCCAGGGGCTAGCAATCAGCCCCAGAATTTT. The variable domain in full, with the rest retrieved from reference TRBV30 and TRBJ1-5, is SQTIHQWPATLVQPVGSPLSLECTVEGTSNPNLYWYRQAAGRGLQLLFYSVGIGQISSEVPQNLSASRPQDRQFILSSKKLLLSDSGFYLCAWTPGASNQPQNFGDGTRLSIL.

V gene TRBV6-6 combines with J gene TRBJ1-3, with TRBD1 identical over 7 bases. Germline lookup yields CDR1 MNHNY and CDR2 SVGAGI (reference sequence). The CDR3 has 14 residues. V shed 9 bases and J 0 bases; nucleotides not matched to a gene: 5. CDR3 sequence: CASWTGYSGNTIYF. DNA of the CDR3: TGTGCCAGTTGGACAGGATACTCTGGAAACACCATATATTTT.

The chain employs TRBV6-5 and TRBJ1-4; D is unresolved. This CDR3 is built from 12 residues. Trimming took 5 bases from V and 5 from J, leaving 6 bases between them. Germline V gives CDR1 MNHEY, CDR2 SVGAGI. CDR3 nucleotides: TGTGCCAGCAGTACCGGGAATGAAAAACTGTTTTTT. Amino acid sequence: CASSTGNEKLFF.

CDR3 DNA: TGCGCCAGCAGTGAGGCGGGAGGGCCTTCGGATGAGCAGTTCTTC. Its translation: CASSEAGGPSDEQFF. This chain links TRBV10-1 with TRBJ2-1; 9 positions agree with TRBD2. Germline CDR1 WNHNN, CDR2 SYGVQD (reference sequence). V dropped 2 bases and J dropped 8; count of bases not matched to a gene: 7. The CDR3 covers 15 residues.